This T cell receptor (beta chain) was found in a study of shared clonotypes between healthy human individuals. Germline V gives CDR1 SGHTA, CDR2 FQGNSA. Between the trimmed V and J ends, which lost 6 bases and 9 bases, there was a span of 26 bases. This CDR3 is built from 16 residues. Concerning this clone: What it binds is not known.

The study, taken as a whole, reports: On the whole, naive subsets had larger estimated richness than memory subsets had.

Generated by immunoSEQ multiplex PCR, the TCRdb table keeps only in-frame clones and is missing some. The sample includes about 1.1 million clones, about 80% seen only once; the top ten take roughly 0.9%. The V gene is TRBV7-2, the J gene TRBJ2-5; either TRBD1 or TRBD2 may fit D (6 bases each). Sequences were obtained from memory CD4+ T cells from PBMCs. As for subset: CD45RA-negative fraction. The origin of this receptor is a man between 18 and 29 years old in good health. Some clones in this sample may be carry-over from other donors' samples. The CDR3 reads CASRRSGSRLEGAQYF. The CDR3 nucleotides read TGTGCCAGCAGAAGGTCGGGGTCTCGGCTGGAGGGGGCCCAGTACTTC.